A single sample is the source of the 11 T cell receptor beta chains below, sequenced in a study of blood T cell repertoires in COVID-19. Profiling relied on immunoSEQ multiplex PCR, and the TCRdb table lists in-frame clones only, not all of them. The table lists just over 300,000 clones, 70% to 90% of them singletons. The sequenced sample consisted of PBMCs or T cells enriched from blood (not recorded which). Receptors originate from a woman aged 40 to 55 who had recovered from COVID-19.

The CDR3 DNA sequence: TGTGCCAGCAGTTTAGCGGGACTTAGGCCCCAAGAGACCCAGTACTTC. This codes for CASSLAGLRPQETQYF. The gene calls are TRBV28 and TRBJ2-5; weak D call: TRBD2 (6 bases). The germline gives CDR1 MDHEN, CDR2 SYDVKM. V lost 2 bases, J lost 1 base, and 14 bases lay in between. The CDR3 is 16 residues long.

The chain carries TRBV18 and TRBJ1-6, with D possibly TRBD1 on 5 matching bases. CDR3 length: 16 residues. Germline V gene lookup returns CDR1 KGHSH and CDR2 LQKENI. The V and J ends lost 2 bases and 6 bases respectively, with 14 bases between them. CDR3 coding DNA: TGTGCCAGCTCACCAACGGACACGGCTACTAATTCACCCCTCCACTTT. This codes for CASSPTDTATNSPLHF.

The chain combines TRBV6-2 or TRBV6-3 with TRBJ1-6; D might be TRBD1 (6 bases). Germline assignment: CDR1 MNHEY and CDR2 SVGEGT. V lost 5 bases and J lost 0, with 11 bases in between. The CDR3 contains 16 residues. As DNA, the CDR3 is TGTGCCAGCAGTATTGACAGGAGCTCCTATAATTCACCCCTCCACTTT. This gives the protein CASSIDRSSYNSPLHF.

The chain has TRBV19 and TRBJ1-1; no reliable D call. Trimming removed 8 bases at V and 1 base at J, with 17 bases between. CDR1 is LNHDA, CDR2 SQIVND, per germline (reference sequence). The CDR3 is 15 residues long. The CDR3 DNA follows: TGTGCCAGTCCCTCGGGGAGGGCTGGGAACACTGAAGCTTTCTTT. Protein sequence: CASPSGRAGNTEAFF.

The chain recombines TRBV7-9 with TRBJ2-1, with D possibly matching TRBD2 (5 bases). This CDR3 region has 13 residues. The ends were cut back, 3 bases at V and 4 bases at J, with 7 bases in the middle. The germline CDR1 and CDR2 sequences are SEHNR and FQNEAQ (reference sequence). This CDR3 reads CASSLRAYNEQFF. CDR3 nucleotides: TGTGCCAGCAGCTTGCGGGCTTACAATGAGCAGTTCTTC. Full variable domain (missing parts from reference TRBV7-9 and TRBJ2-1): DTGVSQNPRHKITKRGQNVTFRCDPISEHNRLYWYRQTLGQGPEFLTYFQNEAQLEKSRLLSDRFSAERPKGSFSTLEIQRTEQGDSAMYLCASSLRAYNEQFFGPGTRLTVL.

The chain carries TRBV30 and TRBJ1-5, with D perhaps matching TRBD1 (5 bases). The CDR3 has 17 amino acids. Trimming removed 2 bases at V and 4 bases at J, with 21 bases between. Germline V lookup: CDR1 GTSNPN, CDR2 SVGIG (reference sequence). In nucleotides, the CDR3 is TGTGCCTGGAGTATGGCCACCACAACGGGGGGTAATCAGCCCCAGCATTTT. It specifies CAWSMATTTGGNQPQHF.

This rearrangement joins TRBV5-6 to TRBJ2-3; 11 nucleotides match TRBD2. The trim removed 0 bases at V and 3 bases at J, leaving 3 bases unmatched. The CDR3 sequence is 16 residues long. Germline V gene sequence: CDR1 SGHDT, CDR2 YYEEEE. For the CDR3, the DNA is TGTGCCAGCAGCTTGGTAGCGGGAGGGCAGACAGATACGCAGTATTTT. Its translation is CASSLVAGGQTDTQYF. The full variable domain, completed using reference TRBV5-6 and TRBJ2-3, is DAGVTQSPTHLIKTRGQQVTLRCSPKSGHDTVSWYQQALGQGPQFIFQYYEEEERQRGNFPDRFSGHQFPNYSSELNVNALLLGDSALYLCASSLVAGGQTDTQYFGPGTRLTVL.

The rearrangement links TRBV10-3 to TRBJ1-1; possibly TRBD1 for D (6 bases). Germline V gives CDR1 ENHRY, CDR2 SYGVKD. Trimming removed 10 bases from V and 1 base from J, with 13 bases in between. This CDR3 is 13 amino acids long. The CDR3 DNA reads as TGTGCCACTCTGACAGGTCGGAACACTGAAGCTTTCTTT. It translates to CATLTGRNTEAFF.

The chain is built from TRBV4-1 and TRBJ2-2, with TRBD1 as a possible D gene (6 bases). Trimming took off 2 bases at V and 7 bases at J, with 17 bases between the two ends. The germline CDR1 and CDR2 sequences are MGHRA and YSYEKL. CDR3 size: 16 residues. CDR3 sequence: CASSQSGTTDYGELFF. The CDR3 region has the DNA TGCGCCAGCAGCCAATCCGGGACAACTGATTACGGGGAGCTGTTTTTT.

This chain joins TRBV5-1 and TRBJ2-1, with 10 positions matching TRBD1. V lost 6 bases to trimming and J lost 5 bases; unmatched junction nucleotides: 5. The length of the CDR3 is 14 residues. The germline V gene has CDR1 SGHRS and CDR2 YFSETQ. Here the CDR3 DNA reads TGCGCCAGCAACCCGGGACAGGGGAACAATGAGCAGTTCTTC. Translating it yields CASNPGQGNNEQFF. Drawing the rest from reference TRBV5-1 and TRBJ2-1, the complete variable domain is KAGVTQTPRYLIKTRGQQVTLSCSPISGHRSVSWYQQTPGQGLQFLFEYFSETQRNKGNFPGRFSGRQFSNSRSEMNVSTLELGDSALYLCASNPGQGNNEQFFGPGTRLTVL.

This chain links TRBV18 with TRBJ2-1, with 8 bases that match TRBD2. The CDR3 is 15 amino acids. After removal of 5 bases from V and 5 bases from J, the junction contained 8 bases not matched to a gene. CDR1 is KGHSH, CDR2 LQKENI, per germline. CDR3 in DNA: TGTGCCAGCTCAGTCAGCGGGACTAGGGACAATGAGCAGTTCTTC. Protein: CASSVSGTRDNEQFF.